The 8 T cell receptor beta chains below were found in one sample sequenced in a study of blood T cells in healthy people across ages. Using a J-beta primer mix together with a sample-barcoded 5' primer, a second PCR was run for about 7 to 12 cycles. TCRdb reprocessed the 5' RACE reads via MiXCR and lists one record per CDR3 protein. The data show around 780,000 distinct CDR3 sequences, with 20% to 30% seen just once and about 2.9% held by the top ten. The same data also went into a second study, on T cells of mothers and their children.

The sequenced sample consisted of blood. The receptors derive from a boy aged 5-17 years in good health.

This clonotype turned up a few times. The V call is TRBV10-3, the J call TRBJ2-3, with a weak D call TRBD2 (7 bases). Trimming removed 8 bases from V and 2 bases from J, with 11 bases in between. The germline CDR1 and CDR2 sequences are ENHRY and SYGVKD. The CDR3 extends over 13 amino acids. CDR3 sequence: CAILGGPTDTQYF. In nucleotides, the CDR3 is TGTGCCATCCTCGGGGGGCCCACAGATACGCAGTATTTT.

This clonotype has a count of ten or more. The rearrangement links TRBV5-1 to TRBJ2-4, with 10 bases matching TRBD1. CDR1 is SGHRS and CDR2 is YFSETQ in the germline V gene. J was trimmed by 7 bases and V by 0 bases; bases with no gene match: 7. The CDR3 runs to 16 residues. The CDR3 DNA sequence: TGCGCCAGCAGCTTGGCCTTCGGACAGGGGGGGAACATTCAGTACTTC. This codes for CASSLAFGQGGNIQYF. Variable domain in full (rest from reference TRBV5-1 and TRBJ2-4): KAGVTQTPRYLIKTRGQQVTLSCSPISGHRSVSWYQQTPGQGLQFLFEYFSETQRNKGNFPGRFSGRQFSNSRSEMNVSTLELGDSALYLCASSLAFGQGGNIQYFGAGTRLSVL.

V usage is TRBV7-9 and J usage is TRBJ2-6; the match to TRBD1 covers 7 bases. Trimming cost V 5 bases and J 2 bases; bases outside gene matches: 3. The CDR3 is 15 amino acids. Germline V lookup: CDR1 SEHNR, CDR2 FQNEAQ (reference sequence). The CDR3 DNA is TGTGCCAGCAGCCGAGGGGGCCCTGGGGCCAACGTCCTGACTTTC. It encodes CASSRGGPGANVLTF.

The sample holds a few counts of this clonotype. The gene calls are TRBV7-9 and TRBJ2-5; TRBD2 might be the D (6 bases). CDR1 SEHNR and CDR2 FQNEAQ come from the germline V gene (reference sequence). V was clipped by 5 bases and J by 2 bases, with 12 bases between them. The CDR3 covers 14 residues. The CDR3 is CASSRWGEQETQYF. As DNA, the CDR3 is TGTGCCAGCAGCCGATGGGGGGAGCAAGAGACCCAGTACTTC.

The CDR3 DNA is TGTGCCAGCAGCACTCCCCAACTAGCGACTCAAGAGACCCAGTACTTC. This encodes CASSTPQLATQETQYF. V gene TRBV7-9 combines with J gene TRBJ2-5, with 7 positions matching TRBD2. The J segment lost 2 bases and the V segment lost 5 bases, leaving 11 bases of the junction unmatched. The CDR3 consists of 16 residues. From germline, CDR1 is SEHNR and CDR2 FQNEAQ (reference sequence). The full variable domain, with the rest looked up from reference TRBV7-9 and TRBJ2-5, is DTGVSQNPRHKITKRGQNVTFRCDPISEHNRLYWYRQTLGQGPEFLTYFQNEAQLEKSRLLSDRFSAERPKGSFSTLEIQRTEQGDSAMYLCASSTPQLATQETQYFGPGTRLLVL.

This sequence joins TRBV20-1 and TRBJ2-7, with TRBD1 identical over 7 bases. The V gene's germline CDR1 is DFQATT and CDR2 SNEGSKA (reference sequence). There are 13 residues in the CDR3. The trim removed 2 bases at V and 6 bases at J, leaving 7 bases unmatched. CDR3 sequence: CSARRRTGVEQYF. The CDR3 region has the DNA TGCAGTGCTAGACGGCGCACAGGGGTCGAGCAGTACTTC.

The V gene is TRBV5-1, the J gene TRBJ2-1; 10 positions agree with TRBD2. CDR1 is SGHRS and CDR2 is YFSETQ in the germline V gene. The CDR3 sequence is 18 residues long. With 0 bases clipped from V and 4 bases from J, the junction kept 10 bases outside the gene matches. Here the CDR3 reads CASSLGLLAGPLYNEQFF. DNA for the CDR3: TGCGCCAGCAGCTTGGGGCTACTAGCGGGACCACTTTACAATGAGCAGTTCTTC.

The chain carries TRBV2 and TRBJ2-1; a weak D match, TRBD1 (6 bases). Germline V gene lookup returns CDR1 SNHLY and CDR2 FYNNEI. Trimming left V 6 bases short and J 5 bases short, with 11 bases between. CDR3 length equals 13 residues. The CDR3 region is CASRAGANNEQFF. The CDR3 region has the DNA TGTGCCAGCAGGGCAGGGGCCAACAATGAGCAGTTCTTC.